The TCR beta chain described here comes from a study of memory CD4+ T cells and cytomegalovirus serostatus. CDR1 and CDR2 (germline): MGHRA, YSYEKL. V was clipped by 1 base and J by 5 bases, with 7 bases between them. The CDR3 is 13 residues long. Assay: immunoSEQ multiplex PCR; the TCRdb copy retains only in-frame clones and omits some. The table records tens of thousands of clones, roughly three quarters of them present only once. Single viable CD3+CD4+CD8-CD45RO+ cells were sorted as the memory CD4+ T cells. The sample comprised memory CD4+ T cells from blood. The chain has TRBV4-1 and TRBJ2-3, with D uncertain. The clonotype was recovered from an adult in good health and CMV-seronegative. CDR3 bases: TGCGCCAGCAGCCAAGCAGGTGTAGATACGCAGTATTTT. It specifies CASSQAGVDTQYF.